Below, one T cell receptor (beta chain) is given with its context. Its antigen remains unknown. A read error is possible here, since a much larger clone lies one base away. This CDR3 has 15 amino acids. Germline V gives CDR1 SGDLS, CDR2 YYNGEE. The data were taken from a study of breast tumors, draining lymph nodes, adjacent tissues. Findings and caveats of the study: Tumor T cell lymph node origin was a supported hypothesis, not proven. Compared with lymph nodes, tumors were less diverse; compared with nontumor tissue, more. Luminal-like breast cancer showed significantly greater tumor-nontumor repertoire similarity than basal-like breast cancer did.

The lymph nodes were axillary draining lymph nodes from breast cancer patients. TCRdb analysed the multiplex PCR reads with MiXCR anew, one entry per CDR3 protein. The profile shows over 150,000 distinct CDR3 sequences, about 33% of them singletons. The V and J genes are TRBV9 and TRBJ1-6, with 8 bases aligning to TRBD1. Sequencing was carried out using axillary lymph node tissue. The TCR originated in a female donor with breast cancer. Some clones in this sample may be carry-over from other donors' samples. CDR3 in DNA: TGTGCCAGCAGCGAGGGGACAGGCCCTAATTCACCCCCCCACTTT. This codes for CASSEGTGPNSPPHF.